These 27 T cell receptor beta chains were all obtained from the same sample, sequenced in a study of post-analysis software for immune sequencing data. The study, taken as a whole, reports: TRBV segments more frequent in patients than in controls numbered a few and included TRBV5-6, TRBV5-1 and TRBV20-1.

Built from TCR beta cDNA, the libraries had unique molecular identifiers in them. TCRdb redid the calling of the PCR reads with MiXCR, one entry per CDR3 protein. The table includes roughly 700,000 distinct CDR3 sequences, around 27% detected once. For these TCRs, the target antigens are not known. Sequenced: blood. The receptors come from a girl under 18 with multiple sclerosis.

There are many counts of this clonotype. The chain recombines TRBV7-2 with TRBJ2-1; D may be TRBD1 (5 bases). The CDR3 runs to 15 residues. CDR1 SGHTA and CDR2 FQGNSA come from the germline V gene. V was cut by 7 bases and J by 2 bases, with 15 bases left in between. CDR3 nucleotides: TGTGCCAGCACCTCCGGGCAGGGTCCCTACAATGAGCAGTTCTTC. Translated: CASTSGQGPYNEQFF.

For the CDR3, the DNA is TGTGCCAGCAGGGGGACAGGCGCTACCTACGAGCAGTACTTC. As protein: CASRGTGATYEQYF. The V gene is TRBV12-3 or TRBV12-4, the J gene TRBJ2-7; 8 nucleotides align to TRBD1. This CDR3 comprises 14 residues. V lost 6 bases and J lost 2; bases outside the gene matches: 6.

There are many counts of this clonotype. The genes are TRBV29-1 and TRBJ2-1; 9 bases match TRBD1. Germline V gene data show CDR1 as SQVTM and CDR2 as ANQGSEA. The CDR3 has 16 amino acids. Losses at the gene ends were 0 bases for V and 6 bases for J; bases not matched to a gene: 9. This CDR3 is CSVEDLPGQGGNEQFF. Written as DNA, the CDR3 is TGCAGCGTTGAAGATCTTCCGGGACAGGGAGGCAATGAGCAGTTCTTC.

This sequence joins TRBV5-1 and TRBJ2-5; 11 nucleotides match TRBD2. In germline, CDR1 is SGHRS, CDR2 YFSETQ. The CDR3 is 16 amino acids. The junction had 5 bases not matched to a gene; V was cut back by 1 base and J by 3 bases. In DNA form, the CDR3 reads TGCGCCAGCAGCTTGATACTAGCGGGGGCGGAAGAGACCCAGTACTTC. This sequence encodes CASSLILAGAEETQYF.

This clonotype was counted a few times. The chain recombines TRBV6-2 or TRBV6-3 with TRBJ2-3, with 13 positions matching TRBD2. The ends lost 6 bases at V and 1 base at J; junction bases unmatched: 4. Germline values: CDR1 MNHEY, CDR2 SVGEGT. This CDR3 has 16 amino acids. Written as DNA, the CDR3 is TGTGCCAGCAGACGAGGACTAGCGGGAGGCACAGATACGCAGTATTTT. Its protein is CASRRGLAGGTDTQYF.

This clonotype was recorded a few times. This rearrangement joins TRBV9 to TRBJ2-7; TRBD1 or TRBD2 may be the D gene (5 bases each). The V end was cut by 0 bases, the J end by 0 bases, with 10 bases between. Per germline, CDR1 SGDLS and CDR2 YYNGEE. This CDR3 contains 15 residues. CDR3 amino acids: CASSVEWGYSYEQYF. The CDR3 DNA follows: TGTGCCAGCAGCGTAGAGTGGGGGTACTCCTACGAGCAGTACTTC.

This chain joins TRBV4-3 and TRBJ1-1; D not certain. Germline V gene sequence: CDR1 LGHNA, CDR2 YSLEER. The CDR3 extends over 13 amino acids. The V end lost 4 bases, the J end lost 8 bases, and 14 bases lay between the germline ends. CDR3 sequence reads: CASSPRQGLEAFF. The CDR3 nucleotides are TGCGCCAGCAGCCCAAGACAAGGCCTAGAAGCTTTCTTT.

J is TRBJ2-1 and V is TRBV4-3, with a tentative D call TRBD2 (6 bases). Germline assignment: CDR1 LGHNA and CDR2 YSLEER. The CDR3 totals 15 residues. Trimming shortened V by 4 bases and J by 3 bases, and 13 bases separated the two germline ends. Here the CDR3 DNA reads TGCGCCAGCAGCCCACGGGACTCACTCTACAATGAGCAGTTCTTC. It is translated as CASSPRDSLYNEQFF.

This CDR3 reads CASSPASYEQYF. In DNA form, the CDR3 reads TGTGCCAGCAGCCCAGCCTCCTACGAGCAGTACTTC. The chain joins TRBV7-2 to TRBJ2-7, with unresolved D. This CDR3 has 12 residues. Looked up from germline, CDR1 is SGHTA and CDR2 is FQGNSA. V was pared by 5 bases and J by 0 bases, with 5 bases between.

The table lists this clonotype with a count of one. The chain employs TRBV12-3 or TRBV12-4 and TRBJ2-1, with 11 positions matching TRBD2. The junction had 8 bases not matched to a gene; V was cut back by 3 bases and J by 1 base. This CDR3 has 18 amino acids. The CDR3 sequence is CASSFKPGTSGSYNEQFF. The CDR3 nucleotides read TGTGCCAGCAGTTTCAAGCCCGGGACTAGCGGTTCCTACAATGAGCAGTTCTTC.

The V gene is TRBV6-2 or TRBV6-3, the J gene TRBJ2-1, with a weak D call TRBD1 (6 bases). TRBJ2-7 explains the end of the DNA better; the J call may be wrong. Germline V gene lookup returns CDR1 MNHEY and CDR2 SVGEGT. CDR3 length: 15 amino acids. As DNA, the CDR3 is TGTGCCAGCAGTCAATCGGACAGCTCCTACAATGAGCAGTACTTC. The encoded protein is CASSQSDSSYNEQYF.

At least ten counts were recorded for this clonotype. Here the CDR3 reads CASSPSGGPTDTQYF. Written as DNA, the CDR3 is TGTGCCAGCTCACCGAGCGGGGGGCCCACAGATACGCAGTATTTT. This chain connects TRBV18 to TRBJ2-3; 9 positions match TRBD2. The germline gives CDR1 KGHSH, CDR2 LQKENI. This CDR3 spans 15 amino acids. The junction had 3 bases not matched to a gene; V was cut back by 3 bases and J by 2 bases.

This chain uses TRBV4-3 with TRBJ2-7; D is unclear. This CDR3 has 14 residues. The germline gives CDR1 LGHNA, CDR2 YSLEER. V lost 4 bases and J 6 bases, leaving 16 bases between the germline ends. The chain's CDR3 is CASSRAYGATEQYF. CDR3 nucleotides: TGCGCCAGCAGCCGGGCGTATGGAGCGACCGAGCAGTACTTC.

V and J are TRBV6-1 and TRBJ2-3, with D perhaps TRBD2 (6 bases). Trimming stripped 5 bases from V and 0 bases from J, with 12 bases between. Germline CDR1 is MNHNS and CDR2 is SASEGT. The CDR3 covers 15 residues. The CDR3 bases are TGTGCCAGCAGTTGGGGGGACCCTAGCACAGATACGCAGTATTTT. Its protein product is CASSWGDPSTDTQYF.

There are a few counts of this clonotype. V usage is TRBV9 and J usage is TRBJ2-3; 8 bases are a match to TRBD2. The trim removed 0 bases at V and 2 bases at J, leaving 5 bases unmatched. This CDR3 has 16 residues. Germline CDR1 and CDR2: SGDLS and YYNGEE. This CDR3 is CASSVAGGGPTDTQYF. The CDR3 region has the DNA TGTGCCAGCAGCGTAGCCGGGGGGGGCCCCACAGATACGCAGTATTTT.

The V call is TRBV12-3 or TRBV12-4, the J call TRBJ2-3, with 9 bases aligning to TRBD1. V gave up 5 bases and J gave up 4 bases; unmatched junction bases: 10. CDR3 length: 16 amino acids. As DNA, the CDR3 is TGTGCCAGCAGTCCCAGGGGACAGGGCGGTGCAGATACGCAGTATTTT. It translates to CASSPRGQGGADTQYF.

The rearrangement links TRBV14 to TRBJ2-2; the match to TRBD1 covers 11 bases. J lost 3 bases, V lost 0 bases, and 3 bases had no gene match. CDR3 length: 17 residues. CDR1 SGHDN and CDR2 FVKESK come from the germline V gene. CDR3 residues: CASSQDWTGGDTGELFF. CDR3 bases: TGTGCCAGCAGCCAAGATTGGACAGGGGGCGACACCGGGGAGCTGTTTTTT.

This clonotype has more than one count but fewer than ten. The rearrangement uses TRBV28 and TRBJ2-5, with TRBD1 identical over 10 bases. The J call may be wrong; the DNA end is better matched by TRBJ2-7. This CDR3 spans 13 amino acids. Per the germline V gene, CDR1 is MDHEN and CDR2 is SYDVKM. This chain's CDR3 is CASSQGQGLEQYF. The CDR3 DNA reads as TGTGCCAGCAGTCAGGGACAGGGGCTCGAGCAGTACTTC.

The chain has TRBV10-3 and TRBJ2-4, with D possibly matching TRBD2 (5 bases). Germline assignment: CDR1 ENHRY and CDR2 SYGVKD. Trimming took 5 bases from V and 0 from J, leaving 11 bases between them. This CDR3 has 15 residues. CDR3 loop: CAISTERVAKNIQYF. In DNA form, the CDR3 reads TGTGCCATCAGTACAGAGAGGGTAGCCAAAAACATTCAGTACTTC.

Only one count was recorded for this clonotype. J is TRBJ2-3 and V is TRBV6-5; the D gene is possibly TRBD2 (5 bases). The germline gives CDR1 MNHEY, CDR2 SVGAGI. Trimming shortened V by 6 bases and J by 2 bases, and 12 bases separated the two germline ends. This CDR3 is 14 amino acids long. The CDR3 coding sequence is TGTGCCAGCAGAATGGACTGGGCCACAGATACGCAGTATTTT. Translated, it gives CASRMDWATDTQYF.

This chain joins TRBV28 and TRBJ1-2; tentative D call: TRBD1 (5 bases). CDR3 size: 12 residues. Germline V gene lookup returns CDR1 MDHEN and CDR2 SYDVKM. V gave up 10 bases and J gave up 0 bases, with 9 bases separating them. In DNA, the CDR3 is TGTGCCACACTAGGGGCTAACTATGGCTACACCTTC. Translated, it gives CATLGANYGYTF.

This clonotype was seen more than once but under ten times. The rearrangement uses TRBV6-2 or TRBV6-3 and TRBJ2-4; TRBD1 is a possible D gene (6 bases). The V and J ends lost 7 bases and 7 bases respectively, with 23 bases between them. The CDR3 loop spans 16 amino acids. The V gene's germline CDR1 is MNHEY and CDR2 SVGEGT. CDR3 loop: CASTVIGGTERNIQYF. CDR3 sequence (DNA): TGTGCCAGCACGGTGATAGGGGGTACTGAACGGAACATTCAGTACTTC.

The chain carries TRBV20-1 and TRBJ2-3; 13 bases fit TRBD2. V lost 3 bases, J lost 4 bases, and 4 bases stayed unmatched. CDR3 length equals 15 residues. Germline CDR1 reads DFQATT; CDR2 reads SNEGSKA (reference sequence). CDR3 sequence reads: CSASTSGRGPDTQYF. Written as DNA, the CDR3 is TGCAGTGCTAGTACTAGCGGGAGGGGCCCAGATACGCAGTATTTT.

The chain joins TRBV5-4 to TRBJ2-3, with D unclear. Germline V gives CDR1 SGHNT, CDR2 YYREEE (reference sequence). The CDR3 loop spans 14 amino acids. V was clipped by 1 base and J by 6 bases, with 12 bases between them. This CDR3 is CASSLTSLKDTQYF. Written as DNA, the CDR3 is TGTGCCAGCAGCTTGACTTCCCTTAAGGATACGCAGTATTTT.

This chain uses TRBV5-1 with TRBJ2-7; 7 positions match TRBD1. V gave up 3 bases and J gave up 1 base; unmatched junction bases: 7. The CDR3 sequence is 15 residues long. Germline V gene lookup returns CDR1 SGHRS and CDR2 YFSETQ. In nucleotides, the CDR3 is TGCGCCAGCAGCTCAACACCACAGGGGTCCTACGAGCAGTACTTC. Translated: CASSSTPQGSYEQYF.

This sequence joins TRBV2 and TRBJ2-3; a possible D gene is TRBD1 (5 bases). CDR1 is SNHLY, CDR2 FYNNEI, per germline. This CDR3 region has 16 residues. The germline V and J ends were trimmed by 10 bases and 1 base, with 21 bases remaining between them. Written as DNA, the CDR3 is TGTGCCACAGACAGCGCTTCTTTGCCGGGCACAGATACGCAGTATTTT. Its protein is CATDSASLPGTDTQYF.

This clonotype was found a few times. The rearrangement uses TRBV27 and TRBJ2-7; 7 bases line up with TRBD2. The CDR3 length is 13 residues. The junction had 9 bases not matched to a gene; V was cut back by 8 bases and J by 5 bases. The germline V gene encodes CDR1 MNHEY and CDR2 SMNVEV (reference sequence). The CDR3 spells CASHSGNIDEQYF. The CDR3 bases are TGTGCCAGCCACAGCGGGAACATCGACGAGCAGTACTTC.